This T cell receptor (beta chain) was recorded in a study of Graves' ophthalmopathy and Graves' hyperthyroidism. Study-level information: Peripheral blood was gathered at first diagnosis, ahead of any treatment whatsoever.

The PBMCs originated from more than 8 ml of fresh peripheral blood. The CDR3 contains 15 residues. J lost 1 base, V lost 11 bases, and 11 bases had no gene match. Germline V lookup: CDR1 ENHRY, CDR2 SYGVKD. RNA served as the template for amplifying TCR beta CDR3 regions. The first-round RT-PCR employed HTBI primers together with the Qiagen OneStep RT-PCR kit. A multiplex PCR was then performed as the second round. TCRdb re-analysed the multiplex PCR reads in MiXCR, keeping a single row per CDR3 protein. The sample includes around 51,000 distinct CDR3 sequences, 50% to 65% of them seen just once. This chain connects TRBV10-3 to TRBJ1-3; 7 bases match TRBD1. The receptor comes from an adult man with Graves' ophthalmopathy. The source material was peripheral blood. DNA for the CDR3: TGTGCCGCAGGGGGATACAGGGCTTCTGGAAACACCATATATTTT. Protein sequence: CAAGGYRASGNTIYF.